The T cell receptor (beta chain) under discussion was sequenced for a study of T cell responses to AZD1222 COVID-19 vaccine. Study as a whole: Pooled samples include second doses given at about 4 or 12 weeks.

V was clipped by 1 base and J by 4 bases, with 7 bases between them. The CDR3 runs to 13 residues. The germline gives CDR1 LGHDT, CDR2 YNNKEL (reference sequence). The protocol was immunoSEQ multiplex PCR, while the TCRdb copy is restricted to in-frame clones and leaves out a portion. The table records roughly 160,000 clones, around 94% of them present only once. Study-wide points: Along spike, vaccine-associated CD4 TCRs were found throughout, with dominance at 160-218 and 743-854.

This clone was counted between two and nine times. Its antigen remains unknown. This chain uses TRBV3-1 (or the pseudogene TRBV3-2) with TRBJ1-1, with D hard to call. This clonotype originated in an adult in good health. This sample comprised peripheral blood, obtained on day 0 of AZD1222 vaccination. The CDR3 region has the DNA TGTGCCAGCAGCCAAGTCGTGGGCACTGAAGCTTTCTTT. Protein product: CASSQVVGTEAFF.